These 32 T cell receptor beta chains share one sample of origin, sequenced in a study of cytomegalovirus exposure and HLA in healthy donors. Use of 60 Vbeta and 13 Jbeta primers characterized the PCR. Produced via immunoSEQ multiplex PCR; TCRdb's table is partial and in-frame only. Among fewer than 60,000 clones listed, roughly three fifths were seen once. Sequencing was carried out using PBMCs. Receptors were obtained from a human donor in good health.

This chain connects TRBV27 to TRBJ1-2, with TRBD1 identical over 7 bases. The CDR3 runs to 13 residues. The germline V gene encodes CDR1 MNHEY and CDR2 SMNVEV (reference sequence). Trimming took 3 bases from V and 4 from J; bases not matched to a gene: 2. CDR3 loop: CASSFPGGYGYTF. Written as DNA, the CDR3 is TGTGCCAGCAGTTTCCCAGGGGGCTATGGCTACACCTTC.

CDR3 sequence reads: CASSQEARVPYEQYF. The CDR3 DNA sequence: TGCGCCAGCAGCCAAGAGGCCAGGGTCCCCTACGAGCAGTACTTC. V is TRBV4-1 and J is TRBJ2-7, with D perhaps matching TRBD1 (5 bases). Trimming shortened V by 0 bases and J by 2 bases, and 11 bases separated the two germline ends. This CDR3 is built from 15 residues. Germline V gives CDR1 MGHRA, CDR2 YSYEKL.

This clone was seen a single time. The chain combines TRBV27 with TRBJ2-3; TRBD2 agrees at 7 bases. The CDR3 sequence is 15 residues long. The germline gives CDR1 MNHEY, CDR2 SMNVEV (reference sequence). Germline trimming cut 6 bases from V and 2 bases from J; bases unmatched to any gene: 8. The CDR3 loop is CASSQQRGFTDTQYF. Written as DNA, the CDR3 is TGTGCCAGCAGCCAACAGCGGGGATTCACAGATACGCAGTATTTT.

This chain joins TRBV9 and TRBJ1-2, with D possibly being TRBD1 (5 bases). The CDR3 consists of 14 residues. Looked up from germline, CDR1 is SGDLS and CDR2 is YYNGEE. Between the trimmed V and J ends, which lost 6 bases and 1 base, there was a span of 13 bases. In nucleotides, the CDR3 is TGTGCCAGCACCGCCATGGGGGGTAACTATGGCTACACCTTC. The encoded protein is CASTAMGGNYGYTF.

V usage is TRBV7-6 and J usage is TRBJ2-5; tentatively, D is TRBD2 (5 bases). Judging by the DNA end, TRBJ2-7 fits better; the J call may be wrong. The CDR3 is made up of 13 amino acids. Germline CDR1 and CDR2: SGHVS and FNYEAQ. In nucleotides, the CDR3 is TGTGCCAGCAGCCTCGGACCGGCGGGCGAGCAGTACTTC. Translated, it gives CASSLGPAGEQYF.

The chain has TRBV4-2 and TRBJ2-7, with 9 positions matching TRBD1. The trim removed 8 bases at V and 0 bases at J, leaving 2 bases unmatched. Germline assignment: CDR1 LGHNA and CDR2 YNFKEQ. The CDR3 has 13 residues. The CDR3 bases are TGTGCCAGCGGGACAGGGAGCTCCTACGAGCAGTACTTC. Translation: CASGTGSSYEQYF.

V is TRBV5-4 and J is TRBJ1-3; 8 bases align to TRBD1. This CDR3 spans 15 amino acids. J gave up 2 bases and V 4 bases, and 5 bases lay outside the gene matches. Germline V CDR1 and CDR2: SGHNT, YYREEE (reference sequence). The CDR3 reads CASSGSTGAGNTIYF. The CDR3 DNA reads TGTGCCAGCAGCGGATCGACAGGGGCTGGAAACACCATATATTTT.

A few counts support this clone. V gene TRBV4-3 combines with J gene TRBJ1-1; a possible D gene is TRBD1 (5 bases). CDR1 LGHNA and CDR2 YSLEER come from the germline V gene. The V end lost 0 bases, the J end lost 6 bases, and 11 bases lay between the germline ends. The CDR3 contains 14 residues. The CDR3 loop reads CASSQDFRGAEAFF. In DNA, the CDR3 is TGCGCCAGCAGCCAAGATTTTAGGGGCGCTGAAGCTTTCTTT.

This rearrangement joins TRBV10-3 to TRBJ2-5; 7 nucleotides agree with TRBD1. The V and J ends lost 8 bases and 3 bases, in that order; junction bases with no gene match: 6. The V gene's germline CDR1 is ENHRY and CDR2 SYGVKD. The CDR3 spans 13 residues. CDR3 region: CAIQGDTKETQYF. The CDR3 nucleotides read TGTGCCATCCAGGGGGACACTAAAGAGACCCAGTACTTC.

The chain couples TRBV30 to TRBJ2-3, with D possibly matching TRBD1 (5 bases). The CDR3 consists of 13 residues. The V gene lost 7 bases and the J gene lost 1 base, with 12 bases spanning the gap. Germline V CDR1 and CDR2: GTSNPN, SVGIG (reference sequence). The CDR3 region is CALMVGGTDTQYF. The CDR3 DNA sequence: TGTGCCTTAATGGTAGGGGGCACAGATACGCAGTATTTT. The whole variable domain, filled in from reference TRBV30 and TRBJ2-3, reads SQTIHQWPATLVQPVGSPLSLECTVEGTSNPNLYWYRQAAGRGLQLLFYSVGIGQISSEVPQNLSASRPQDRQFILSSKKLLLSDSGFYLCALMVGGTDTQYFGPGTRLTVL.

This clone was recorded a few times. The chain has TRBV6-8 and TRBJ1-4; D unresolved. Germline CDR1 MNHGY, CDR2 SAAAGT. V lost 7 bases and J lost 0, with 15 bases in between. CDR3 length: 16 residues. In DNA, the CDR3 is TGTGCCAGCACACGACCGGCCGGGGCAACTAATGAAAAACTGTTTTTT. The encoded protein is CASTRPAGATNEKLFF.

In its sample, this clone was seen a few times. V gene TRBV6-1 combines with J gene TRBJ1-4; D is ambiguous. The V gene lost 1 base and the J gene lost 8 bases, with 8 bases spanning the gap. The CDR3 is 13 amino acids. The germline V gene has CDR1 MNHNS and CDR2 SASEGT. The CDR3 loop reads CASSEVREEKLFF. DNA for the CDR3: TGTGCCAGCAGTGAAGTCCGGGAAGAAAAACTGTTTTTT.

This rearrangement joins TRBV7-3 to TRBJ1-6; a possible D gene is TRBD1 (6 bases). The CDR3 has 13 residues. With 4 bases removed from V and 13 bases from J, the gap between germline ends came to 14 bases. The germline CDR1 and CDR2 sequences are SGHTA and FQGTGA. CDR3 region: CASSYQSGDPLHF. The CDR3 nucleotides are TGTGCCAGCAGCTACCAGTCAGGGGACCCCCTCCACTTT.

The chain has TRBV4-2 and TRBJ1-2; no clear D. This CDR3 spans 14 amino acids. Germline loops: CDR1 LGHNA, CDR2 YNFKEQ. V lost 0 bases to trimming and J lost 5 bases, with 10 bases between them. The CDR3 DNA sequence: TGTGCCAGCAGCCAAGATTCGAGGGTTTATGGCTACACCTTC. Its protein is CASSQDSRVYGYTF.

V gene TRBV6-5 combines with J gene TRBJ1-2; TRBD1 matches at 7 bases. V trimming: 6 bases; J trimming: 6 bases; junction bases outside the gene matches: 10. The CDR3 has 14 residues. Per germline, CDR1 MNHEY and CDR2 SVGAGI. CDR3 sequence: CASRALKGADGYTF. The DNA for the CDR3 is TGTGCCAGCAGAGCCCTCAAGGGGGCCGATGGCTACACCTTC.

The chain couples TRBV27 to TRBJ2-7; TRBD1 matches 7 bases. There are 14 residues in the CDR3. V trimming: 2 bases; J trimming: 4 bases; junction bases outside the gene matches: 5. Looked up from germline, CDR1 is MNHEY and CDR2 is SMNVEV (reference sequence). The CDR3 DNA sequence: TGTGCCAGCAGTTTAGTCGGGACAGATTACGAGCAGTACTTC. This codes for CASSLVGTDYEQYF.

The chain combines TRBV7-2 with TRBJ2-2, with D perhaps TRBD1 (5 bases). Germline loops: CDR1 SGHTA, CDR2 FQGNSA. The germline V and J ends were trimmed by 0 bases and 4 bases, with 18 bases remaining between them. The CDR3 extends over 18 amino acids. The DNA for the CDR3 is TGTGCCAGCAGCTTAGCGCGAAGACAGAGAACCTTCACCGGGGAGCTGTTTTTT. Amino acids: CASSLARRQRTFTGELFF.

The J gene is TRBJ2-3, the V gene TRBV28, with a tentative D call TRBD2 (7 bases). Germline V CDR1 and CDR2: MDHEN, SYDVKM. The CDR3 is 16 amino acids. V was shortened by 7 bases and J by 2 bases, with 19 bases between the two germline ends. CDR3 in DNA: TGTGCCAGCACCCCAAGTGAGGCGGGGGCCACAGATACGCAGTATTTT. Residues: CASTPSEAGATDTQYF. The entire variable domain, with the rest obtained from reference TRBV28 and TRBJ2-3, is as follows: DVKVTQSSRYLVKRTGEKVFLECVQDMDHENMFWYRQDPGLGLRLIYFSYDVKMKEKGDIPEGYSVSREKKERFSLILESASTNQTSMYLCASTPSEAGATDTQYFGPGTRLTVL.

The CDR3 loop reads CASSLLTGGGGDTQYF. The CDR3 DNA follows: TGCGCCAGCAGCCTCCTAACGGGGGGCGGGGGAGATACGCAGTATTTT. The J gene is TRBJ2-3, the V gene TRBV4-1, with D maybe TRBD2 (7 bases). The CDR3 has 16 residues. The germline CDR1 and CDR2 sequences are MGHRA and YSYEKL. The V and J ends lost 4 bases and 5 bases respectively, with 19 bases between them.

Note on this clone: The junction shows a germline mismatch at one end, possibly a read error. The gene calls are TRBV6-1 and TRBJ1-2, with D perhaps matching TRBD1 (6 bases). The CDR3 has 13 amino acids. CDR1 is MNHNS, CDR2 SASEGT, per germline. The CDR3 bases are TGTGCCAGCAGCTTTGACAGGATAGAAGGCTACCCCTTC. Amino acid sequence: CASSFDRIEGYPF.

This chain joins TRBV7-9 and TRBJ1-2; D remains ambiguous. The ends were cut back, 2 bases at V and 5 bases at J, with 21 bases in the middle. The CDR3 has 17 amino acids. Germline V gene data show CDR1 as SEHNR and CDR2 as FQNEAQ (reference sequence). The CDR3 sequence is CASSLTPGGRQGYGYTF. Here the CDR3 DNA reads TGTGCCAGCAGCTTAACCCCCGGCGGGCGACAAGGGTATGGCTACACCTTC.

The chain combines TRBV5-6 with TRBJ1-6; TRBD1 aligns across 9 bases. This CDR3 contains 15 residues. Germline V gene data show CDR1 as SGHDT and CDR2 as YYEEEE. Losses at the gene ends were 4 bases for V and 8 bases for J; bases not matched to a gene: 7. The DNA for the CDR3 is TGTGCCAGCAGCAGACAGGGGGAGGGATATTCACCCCTCCACTTT. Its translation: CASSRQGEGYSPLHF.

V gene TRBV10-1 combines with J gene TRBJ2-3; possible D gene TRBD1, 6 bases. The CDR3 contains 17 residues. Trimming took off 3 bases at V and 3 bases at J, with 19 bases between the two ends. Germline V lookup: CDR1 WNHNN, CDR2 SYGVQD (reference sequence). This CDR3 reads CASSDPYVQGATDTQYF. CDR3 in DNA: TGCGCCAGCAGTGACCCCTATGTACAGGGTGCGACAGATACGCAGTATTTT.

This clone was counted a few times. The V call is TRBV7-9, the J call TRBJ2-5; TRBD1 is a possible D gene (6 bases). V was pared by 1 base and J by 2 bases, with 14 bases between. CDR1 and CDR2 (germline): SEHNR, FQNEAQ (reference sequence). The CDR3 loop spans 16 amino acids. CDR3 sequence: CASSLGSGTPQETQYF. The DNA for the CDR3 is TGTGCCAGCAGCTTAGGATCAGGGACACCGCAAGAGACCCAGTACTTC.

Only a few counts were recorded for this clone. In DNA, the CDR3 is TGTGCCAGCAGTTTAATGCCCAGATCTGGGGCCAACGTCCTGACTTTC. Amino acid sequence: CASSLMPRSGANVLTF. J is TRBJ2-6 and V is TRBV27; D unclear. Germline CDR1 reads MNHEY; CDR2 reads SMNVEV (reference sequence). The CDR3 sequence is 16 residues long. V was trimmed by 2 bases and J by 1 base, leaving 9 bases between them.

This sequence joins TRBV5-8 and TRBJ1-2; 7 positions agree with TRBD1. The CDR3 is 14 residues long. V dropped 5 bases and J dropped 5; count of bases not matched to a gene: 9. The V gene's germline CDR1 is SGHTS and CDR2 YDEGEE. Here the CDR3 reads CASSRIQGLYGYTF. CDR3 nucleotides: TGTGCCAGCAGTCGAATACAGGGGTTATATGGCTACACCTTC. The full variable domain, completed using reference TRBV5-8 and TRBJ1-2, is EAGVTQSPTHLIKTRGQQATLRCSPISGHTSVYWYQQALGLGLQFLLWYDEGEERNRGNFPPRFSGRQFPNYSSELNVNALELEDSALYLCASSRIQGLYGYTFGSGTRLTVV.

This chain uses TRBV19 with TRBJ1-2; D possibly corresponds to TRBD1 (5 bases). The germline V gene encodes CDR1 LNHDA and CDR2 SQIVND (reference sequence). The V gene lost 10 bases and the J gene lost 1 base, with 16 bases spanning the gap. The CDR3 runs to 14 residues. The CDR3 DNA is TGTGCCATCAGCCCGACAGAACTTAACTATGGCTACACCTTC. It encodes CAISPTELNYGYTF.

V and J are TRBV28 and TRBJ1-2, with 10 bases fitting TRBD1. Germline values: CDR1 MDHEN, CDR2 SYDVKM. The CDR3 spans 16 residues. The V and J ends lost 3 bases and 12 bases, in that order; junction bases with no gene match: 16. The CDR3 is CASSFARTGGLRGNTF. In nucleotides, the CDR3 is TGTGCCAGCAGTTTCGCCAGGACAGGGGGATTGCGTGGGAACACCTTC.

The chain has TRBV15 and TRBJ1-2; D uncertain. Germline CDR1 is LNHNV and CDR2 is YYDKDF (reference sequence). The CDR3 sequence is 14 residues long. Between the trimmed V and J ends, which lost 3 bases and 0 bases, there was a span of 8 bases. The CDR3 sequence: CATSSMRSNYGYTF. CDR3 bases: TGTGCCACCAGCAGTATGCGGTCTAACTATGGCTACACCTTC. Supplemented by reference TRBV15 and TRBJ1-2, the full variable domain reads DAMVIQNPRYQVTQFGKPVTLSCSQTLNHNVMYWYQQKSSQAPKLLFHYYDKDFNNEADTPDNFQSRRPNTSFCFLDIRSPGLGDTAMYLCATSSMRSNYGYTFGSGTRLTVV.

This clone appeared a few times. The rearrangement joins TRBV7-9 to TRBJ2-1; 11 bases line up with TRBD1. The germline gives CDR1 SEHNR, CDR2 FQNEAQ (reference sequence). Trimming cost V 4 bases and J 7 bases; bases outside gene matches: 9. The CDR3 loop spans 16 amino acids. The CDR3 spells CASSYNPGQGGNEQFF. Here the CDR3 DNA reads TGTGCCAGCAGCTATAATCCGGGACAGGGGGGGAATGAGCAGTTCTTC.

The rearrangement joins TRBV4-1 to TRBJ1-5; D is ambiguous. The CDR3 runs 13 residues. Germline V lookup: CDR1 MGHRA, CDR2 YSYEKL. Trimming shortened V by 0 bases and J by 4 bases, and 4 bases separated the two germline ends. The CDR3, as DNA: TGCGCCAGCAGCCAAGATCTTAATCAGCCCCAGCATTTT. It specifies CASSQDLNQPQHF.

V usage is TRBV27 and J usage is TRBJ2-1; D might be TRBD2 (7 bases). Deletions cut 0 bases from V and 7 bases from J, with 16 bases between. The CDR3 is 16 amino acids. In germline, CDR1 is MNHEY, CDR2 SMNVEV (reference sequence). The CDR3 DNA reads as TGTGCCAGCAGTTTATCGGGAGGGGGGGCCTCGAATGAGCAGTTCTTC. This codes for CASSLSGGGASNEQFF.